This entry concerns a single T cell receptor (beta chain). This clonotype is judged medium-sized (0.01 to 0.1%). Its antigen specificity is not known. Per-base quality was not reported, and no clone a single base away is much larger than it. TCRalpha and TCRbeta libraries were amplified separately by semi-nested PCR with Advantage 2 and reverse primers in the TRAC or TRBC constant regions. First-strand cDNA synthesis used between about 3.5 and 500 ng of total RNA. TCR cDNA libraries were made by 5'-RACE with the SMARTer PCR cDNA Synthesis kit, using a poly-dT primer for first-strand synthesis. Semi-nested constant-region reverse primers carried 5-nucleotide sample-specific barcodes, and products were cleaned with the Zymo DNA Clean and Concentrator-5 kit. Up to ten barcoded samples were pooled, ligated to Illumina adaptors and sequenced as 2 x 150 bp paired-end reads on an Illumina MiSeq. The paper's data handling went like this. After demultiplexing, reads were aligned using BLAT against a custom library built from IMGT containing every combination of human TRAV, TRAJ, TRBV, TRBD and TRBJ. The best BLAT hits were picked using pslCDnaFilter (-maxAligns=1, -ignoreIntrons), and custom Perl scripts were used to calculate clonotype frequencies. TCRdb applied fastp at Q25 and MiXCR to the public reads, then kept only in-frame beta chains. Entries that share a CDR3 protein sequence are merged under the most common genes and DNA. The V and J calls reflect TCRdb's pipeline rather than the authors' work. The sample table lists about 5,400 distinct CDR3 sequences, less than 30% of them with a count of one. Of the sample, roughly 3% falls within the top ten clones.

CDR1 is given as SGDLS and CDR2 as YYNGEE, both from the germline V gene. Trimming accounts for 3 bases at V and 6 bases at J, while the number of junction bases matched to no gene is 6. The CDR3 covers 13 residues, taking in both the cysteine and the phenylalanine. Here the CDR3 DNA is all that survives: 39 bases in frame from base 1. Artificial thymic organoids were built by aggregating human HSPCs with MS5 murine stromal cells transduced with human DLL1, cultured at an air-liquid interface. The cells used to seed the organoids were FACS-purified CD34+CD3- hematopoietic stem and progenitor cells from which residual T cells had been depleted. The culture medium for the organoids was serum-free RB27, which consists of RPMI 1640 supplemented with B27, FLT3L, IL-7 and ascorbic acid. Prior to RNA extraction, CD3+TCRalphabeta+CD8 single positive T cells from organoids and thymus were isolated by FACS sorting. For each sample, total RNA was purified from around 40,000 to 200,000 sorted cells using the RNeasy Micro kit, and RNA quality was assessed on an Agilent RNA 6000 Nano chip.

This entry belongs to a study of T cells generated in artificial thymic organoids (dated by TCRdb to between 2016 and 2019). Regarding the research as a whole: TCR alpha and beta CDR3 repertoires of in vitro artificial thymic organoid-derived CD8 single positive T cells were compared with thymic and peripheral blood naive CD8 T cells. The repertoire sequencing data shown were described as representative of three independent experiments.

The full study reports these points: The TCR clonotype diversity of organoid-derived CD8 single positive T cells was physiological and comparable to that of naive CD8 T cells from thymus and blood. Organoid-derived T cells showed no skewing in Valpha or Vbeta usage, which argues against dominance of unconventional lineages or clonal expansions.

The sequence is built from TRBV9 and TRBJ2-7, with 7 bases matching TRBD1. The sequence derives from a human donor who gave cord blood stem cells for thymic organoid culture, a cardiac surgery patient who gave postnatal thymus, or a blood donor (not recorded which). Sample: naive CD8+ T cells grown in artificial thymic organoids from cord blood stem and progenitor cells. This specimen's cell subset or site label, interpreted: CD3+TCRalphabeta+CD8SP T cells; for blood, CD45RO-CCR7+ naive CD8+ T cells. DNA sequence: TGTGCCAGCAGCGCGGGGACAGTGCCCGAGCAGTACTTC. It specifies CASSAGTVPEQYF.